This T cell receptor beta chain was retrieved from a study of T cells in Graves' hyperthyroidism and ophthalmopathy. Amplified TCR beta CDR3 regions came from RNA transcripts. HTBI primers were employed in a first-round RT-PCR of the TCR CDR3. One entry per CDR3 protein results from TCRdb running MiXCR on the multiplex PCR reads. The profile shows around 600,000 distinct CDR3 sequences, about 14% of them singletons. The CDR3 has 13 residues. Germline CDR1 is DFQATT and CDR2 is SNEGSKA (reference sequence). The V end was cut by 1 base, the J end by 7 bases, with 12 bases between. This clonotype was found many times.

The sequenced sample was blood. The gene calls are TRBV20-1 and TRBJ2-3; D remains ambiguous. This TCR was recovered from a woman aged 45-60 years with Graves' ophthalmopathy. Written as DNA, the CDR3 is TGCAGTGCTAGAGTCCCAGGCATTTATACGCAGTATTTT. This gives the protein CSARVPGIYTQYF.